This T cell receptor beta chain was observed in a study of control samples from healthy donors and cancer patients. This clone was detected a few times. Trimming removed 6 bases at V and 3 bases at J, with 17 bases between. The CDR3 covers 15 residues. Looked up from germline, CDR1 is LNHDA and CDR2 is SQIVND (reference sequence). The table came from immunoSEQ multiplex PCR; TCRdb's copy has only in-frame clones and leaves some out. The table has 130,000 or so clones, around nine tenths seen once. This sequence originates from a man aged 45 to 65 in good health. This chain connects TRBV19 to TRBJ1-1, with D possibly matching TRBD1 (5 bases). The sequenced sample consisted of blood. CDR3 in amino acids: CASRLGVLGDTEAFF. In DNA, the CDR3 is TGTGCCAGTAGATTGGGGGTCCTTGGGGACACTGAAGCTTTCTTT.